This T cell receptor beta chain was obtained from a study of blood T cell repertoires in COVID-19. Turning to the study itself: The United States, Italy and Spain provided the acute and convalescent COVID-19 samples. PBMCs, B-cell-depleted T cells, or T cells were the source of the cDNA or gDNA that made up the material.

Unmatched junction bases numbered 3, after V lost 5 bases and J lost 6 bases. The germline CDR1 and CDR2 sequences are MNHEY and SVGAGI. The CDR3 spans 14 residues. Donors in Cohort 3 counted as recovered after two negative PCRs, clearance, or symptom resolution. Clones were sequenced by immunoSEQ multiplex PCR, and TCRdb holds only the in-frame ones, with some missing. The sample includes more than 100,000 clones, roughly 89% of them seen just once. This clone has just one count. The sequenced sample consisted of PBMCs or T cells enriched from blood (not recorded which). The TCR originated in a woman aged 30 to 39 who had recovered from COVID-19. V usage is TRBV6-5 and J usage is TRBJ2-3, with TRBD1 matching over 12 bases. The CDR3 bases are TGTGCCAGCAGTCGCGGGACAGGGGGCGATACGCAGTATTTT. Its translation is CASSRGTGGDTQYF.